These 18 T cell receptor beta chains were sequenced from one sample in a study of read filtering for tumor transcriptome and immune sequencing (dated by TCRdb to the early 2020s). The sample was run on an Illumina HiSeq 4000. TCR libraries were constructed from 350 to 400 ng RNA using the Immunoverse kit, and molecular barcoded adaptors covering alpha/delta and beta/gamma chains were employed. TCRdb applied fastp at Q25 and MiXCR to the public reads, then kept only in-frame beta chains. CDR3 protein sequences are deduplicated, and each keeps its most common genes and DNA. The table for this sample lists about 48,000 distinct CDR3 sequences; roughly a fifth of them were counted only once. Over 15% of the sample lies in the top ten. Sequencing was done on a sample of a population of CD138-negative cells sorted from bone marrow. The cell subset or site label corresponds to: bone marrow mononuclear cells depleted of CD138+ plasma/myeloma cells by negative magnetic selection. These TCRs come from a donor at least 40 years old with multiple myeloma.

This clonotype was seen ten or more times. The gene calls are TRBV12-3 or TRBV12-4 and TRBJ2-5; 9 nucleotides align to TRBD2. With 3 bases clipped from V and 1 base from J, the junction kept 12 bases outside the gene matches. This CDR3 contains 18 residues. CDR3: CASSLGLAGIGGQETQYF. In nucleotides, the CDR3 is TGTGCCAGCAGTTTGGGACTAGCAGGAATCGGGGGCCAAGAGACCCAGTACTTC.

This chain uses TRBV19 with TRBJ2-2; 12 nucleotides match TRBD2. J lost 6 bases, V lost 6 bases, and 8 bases had no gene match. Germline loops: CDR1 LNHDA, CDR2 SQIVND (reference sequence). The CDR3 is 16 amino acids. The CDR3 reads CASSPTSGSGAGELFF. CDR3 DNA: TGTGCCAGTAGCCCGACTAGCGGGAGTGGGGCCGGGGAGCTGTTTTTT.

The chain joins TRBV5-1 to TRBJ2-1; D is possibly TRBD2 (5 bases). Germline V gene lookup returns CDR1 SGHRS and CDR2 YFSETQ. V was pared by 5 bases and J by 1 base, with 22 bases between. There are 18 residues in the CDR3. The CDR3 DNA reads as TGCGCCAGCAGTGGAGTGATCCAGGAGGTAGGATCCTACAATGAGCAGTTCTTC. Translating gives CASSGVIQEVGSYNEQFF. Using reference TRBV5-1 and TRBJ2-1 for the parts outside the CDR3, the full variable domain is KAGVTQTPRYLIKTRGQQVTLSCSPISGHRSVSWYQQTPGQGLQFLFEYFSETQRNKGNFPGRFSGRQFSNSRSEMNVSTLELGDSALYLCASSGVIQEVGSYNEQFFGPGTRLTVL.

This clonotype was picked up many times. The CDR3 reads CASSPAGLASTDTQYF. DNA for the CDR3: TGCGCCAGCAGCCCGGCGGGACTAGCTTCCACAGATACGCAGTATTTT. The genes are TRBV5-1 and TRBJ2-3, with 9 nucleotides matching TRBD2. The germline CDR1 and CDR2 sequences are SGHRS and YFSETQ. Trimming removed 4 bases from V and 2 bases from J; junction bases left unmatched: 8. The CDR3 extends over 16 amino acids.

The table lists this clonotype with many counts. This chain uses TRBV29-1 with TRBJ1-5; 7 nucleotides match TRBD1. Germline-derived CDR1 and CDR2 are SQVTM and ANQGSEA. Trimming removed 7 bases from V and 6 bases from J; junction bases left unmatched: 6. The CDR3 totals 12 residues. Here the CDR3 reads CSALGGGQPQHF. The CDR3 DNA is TGCAGCGCCTTAGGGGGCGGTCAGCCCCAGCATTTT.

This clonotype has at least ten counts. The chain links TRBV5-1 to TRBJ2-2; 7 nucleotides agree with TRBD1. Germline CDR1 reads SGHRS; CDR2 reads YFSETQ. This CDR3 contains 16 residues. Losses at the gene ends were 0 bases for V and 3 bases for J; bases not matched to a gene: 5. The CDR3, as DNA: TGCGCCAGCAGCTTGGTAGACAGGGCCGACACCGGGGAGCTGTTTTTT. It specifies CASSLVDRADTGELFF.

In its sample, this clonotype was seen a few times. This chain connects TRBV5-1 to TRBJ2-1, with TRBD2 matching 8 bases. J was trimmed by 14 bases and V by 0 bases; bases with no gene match: 7. The CDR3 sequence is 13 residues long. From germline, CDR1 is SGHRS and CDR2 YFSETQ. For the CDR3, the DNA is TGCGCCAGCAGCTTGGAGCTAGCGGGTGTGAAGTTCTTC. Residues: CASSLELAGVKFF.

The gene calls are TRBV3-1 and TRBJ2-7; D is ambiguous. Germline V gene sequence: CDR1 LGHDT, CDR2 YNNKEL (reference sequence). V dropped 0 bases and J dropped 4 bases, with 13 bases sitting between them. The CDR3 extends over 15 amino acids. For the CDR3, the DNA is TGTGCCAGCAGCCAAGAGTCTATCAGGCGGTACGAGCAGTACTTC. Translation gives CASSQESIRRYEQYF.

This clonotype was seen many times. The genes are TRBV29-1 and TRBJ2-7; no definite D call. Trimming removed 7 bases from V and 0 bases from J, with 10 bases in between. CDR1 and CDR2 from the germline V gene are SQVTM and ANQGSEA. This CDR3 has 12 amino acids. The chain's CDR3 is CSASGPSYEQYF. The CDR3 DNA follows: TGCAGCGCTTCGGGTCCCTCCTACGAGCAGTACTTC.

This clonotype was detected only a few times. The J gene is TRBJ1-1, the V gene TRBV2; D may be TRBD1 (5 bases). The V gene's germline CDR1 is SNHLY and CDR2 FYNNEI. With 3 bases removed from V and 8 bases from J, the gap between germline ends came to 16 bases. This CDR3 is built from 14 residues. The CDR3 region is CASSEHRKRSEAFF. In DNA form, the CDR3 reads TGTGCCAGCAGTGAGCACAGGAAAAGGTCAGAAGCTTTCTTT.

This clonotype came up many times. The chain is built from TRBV11-2 and TRBJ1-2, with D hard to call. Germline lookup yields CDR1 SGHAT and CDR2 FQNNGV. The CDR3 has 13 amino acids. The V and J ends lost 0 bases and 3 bases respectively, with 5 bases between them. For the CDR3, the DNA is TGTGCCAGCAGCTTAGAGACGGACTATGGCTACACCTTC. Translated: CASSLETDYGYTF. Together with reference TRBV11-2 and TRBJ1-2, the CDR3 gives the full variable domain: EAGVAQSPRYKIIEKRQSVAFWCNPISGHATLYWYQQILGQGPKLLIQFQNNGVVDDSQLPKDRFSAERLKGVDSTLKIQPAKLEDSAVYLCASSLETDYGYTFGSGTRLTVV.

For this clonotype: This may arise from a read error, as a much more abundant clone is one base away. The chain carries TRBV30 and TRBJ1-5; no firm D call. CDR3 length equals 15 residues. Germline loops: CDR1 GTSNPN, CDR2 SVGIG (reference sequence). CDR3 residues: CAWRGGLEGNQPPHF. Written as DNA, the CDR3 is TGTGCCTGGAGGGGTGGATTGGAGGGCAATCAGCCCCCGCATTTT.

Concerning this clonotype itself: An end of the junction differs from the germline gene, which may be a read error. The rearrangement joins TRBV20-1 to TRBJ2-1, with TRBD2 identical over 8 bases. The CDR3 loop spans 12 amino acids. The germline CDR1 and CDR2 sequences are DFQATT and SNEGSKA (reference sequence). This chain's CDR3 is CSARGIAGIQFF. CDR3 DNA: TGCAGTGCCAGGGGAATAGCGGGGATACAGTTCTTT.

This clonotype has ten or more counts. This chain joins TRBV29-1 and TRBJ1-5; possible D gene TRBD1, 5 bases. CDR3 length: 11 amino acids. The ends were cut back, 4 bases at V and 4 bases at J, with 5 bases in the middle. CDR1 and CDR2 from the germline V gene are SQVTM and ANQGSEA. CDR3 nucleotides: TGCAGCGTTGGACAGAATCAGCCCCAGCATTTT. Its protein is CSVGQNQPQHF. Together with reference TRBV29-1 and TRBJ1-5, the CDR3 gives the full variable domain: SAVISQKPSRDICQRGTSLTIQCQVDSQVTMMFWYRQQPGQSLTLIATANQGSEATYESGFVIDKFPISRPNLTFSTLTVSNMSPEDSSIYLCSVGQNQPQHFGDGTRLSIL.

About this clonotype: At one end the junction does not follow the germline gene, possibly because of a read error. The J gene is TRBJ2-3, the V gene TRBV7-9; D may be TRBD1 (6 bases). CDR1 and CDR2 (germline): SEHNR, FQNEAQ (reference sequence). The length of the CDR3 is 16 residues. This CDR3 reads CASSLATGIFTDTKYF. The CDR3 DNA follows: TGTGCCAGCAGCTTAGCGACAGGAATTTTCACAGATACGAAGTATTTT.

About this clonotype itself: A much bigger clone sits one base away, suggesting this may be a read error. The chain employs TRBV15 and TRBJ2-1, with 7 positions matching TRBD1. CDR3 size: 14 residues. The germline gives CDR1 LNHNV, CDR2 YYDKDF (reference sequence). CDR3 sequence (DNA): TGTGCCACCAGCAGCAGACAGGGCTACAATGAGCAGTCCTTC. Encoded protein: CATSSRQGYNEQSF.

This clonotype has a handful of counts. The chain couples TRBV4-1 to TRBJ2-3, with D perhaps matching TRBD1 (6 bases). Germline CDR1 is MGHRA and CDR2 is YSYEKL. The CDR3 extends over 18 amino acids. V dropped 0 bases and J dropped 2 bases, with 18 bases sitting between them. CDR3 amino acids: CASSQESRGQIYTDTQYF. CDR3 bases: TGCGCCAGCAGCCAAGAATCTAGAGGACAGATATACACAGATACGCAGTATTTT.

There are a few counts of this clonotype. V gene TRBV12-3 or TRBV12-4 combines with J gene TRBJ1-3; no reliable D call. V was clipped by 8 bases and J by 2 bases, with 7 bases between them. The length of the CDR3 is 12 residues. CDR3 in DNA: TGTGCCAGCCTCCGCGCTGGAAACACCATATATTTT. This gives the protein CASLRAGNTIYF.